The clone carrying this T cell receptor (beta chain) rates as medium-sized (0.01 to 0.1%). These data come from a study of PD-1 blockade in classical Hodgkin lymphoma. Study overall: Nivolumab was administered to patients intravenously at 3 mg/kg every 2 weeks.

Trimming removed 9 bases at V and 6 bases at J, with 9 bases between. CDR3 length: 12 residues. Germline V gives CDR1 SNHLY, CDR2 FYNNEI. Brentuximab vedotin exposure varied among the patients, all of whom had relapsed after autologous stem cell transplantation. Clones were read by immunoSEQ multiplex PCR, and TCRdb kept only the in-frame ones, dropping some. The top ten clones hold about 28% of a sample with under 20,000 clones, about 80% of them seen once. This TCR derives from a human donor with classical Hodgkin lymphoma. The starting material was peripheral blood mononuclear cells (PBMCs), obtained before the second cycle of nivolumab. The chain links TRBV2 to TRBJ1-6; D perhaps matches TRBD1 (6 bases). The CDR3 DNA follows: TGTGCCAGACAGGGTGGTAATTCACCCCTCCACTTT. It translates to CARQGGNSPLHF.